These 8 T cell receptor beta chains originate from one sample sequenced in a study of T-cell memory formation after mild COVID-19. TCRdb independently ran MiXCR on the 5' RACE reads; one entry per CDR3 protein. The sample has about 130,000 distinct CDR3 sequences; about 17% are singletons. The sequencing input was PBMCs or a T cell subset sorted from them (not recorded which). The receptor source for this set is a man aged 18 to 30 who had mild COVID-19 (a few samples of this study predate the infection). Cell type and time point are not known.

This clonotype was detected only a few times. The V call is TRBV6-2 or TRBV6-3, the J call TRBJ2-5, with D unclear. This CDR3 is 13 amino acids long. The germline gives CDR1 MNHEY, CDR2 SVGEGT. V gave up 7 bases and J gave up 0 bases, with 9 bases separating them. The CDR3 nucleotides read TGTGCCAGCAAAGGACGGAACCAAGAGACCCAGTACTTC. Translation gives CASKGRNQETQYF.

A few counts support this clonotype. This rearrangement joins TRBV6-6 to TRBJ1-2; 10 positions match TRBD1. Germline V gives CDR1 MNHNY, CDR2 SVGAGI (reference sequence). The CDR3 is 17 residues long. V lost 2 bases, J lost 10 bases, and 16 bases stayed unmatched. CDR3 DNA sequence: TGTGCCAGCAGTTACCCTGGGACAGGGGAGAGCCCCGGCCCCTACACCTTC. This gives the protein CASSYPGTGESPGPYTF.

J is TRBJ2-3 and V is TRBV3-1; a weak D match, TRBD1 (5 bases). Per the germline V gene, CDR1 is LGHDT and CDR2 is YNNKEL (reference sequence). Deletions cut 5 bases from V and 0 bases from J, with 12 bases between. This CDR3 has 15 residues. CDR3 in amino acids: CASSSPTESTDTQYF. CDR3 DNA sequence: TGTGCCAGCAGCTCGCCGACAGAGAGCACAGATACGCAGTATTTT.

The table lists this clonotype with a few counts. The chain is built from TRBV5-1 and TRBJ1-1; 8 bases agree with TRBD1. Trimming cost V 3 bases and J 5 bases; bases outside gene matches: 6. This CDR3 is built from 14 residues. The V gene's germline CDR1 is SGHRS and CDR2 YFSETQ. The CDR3 loop reads CASSSNRQGTEAFF. Written as DNA, the CDR3 is TGCGCCAGCAGCTCTAATCGACAGGGGACTGAAGCTTTCTTT.

A few counts support this clonotype. The J gene is TRBJ2-3, the V gene TRBV5-8; D call uncertain. Trimming stripped 3 bases from V and 6 bases from J, with 17 bases between. Germline CDR1 reads SGHTS; CDR2 reads YDEGEE. The CDR3 totals 15 residues. CDR3 residues: CASSSGPVLSDTQYF. The CDR3 DNA sequence: TGTGCCAGCAGCTCGGGTCCCGTACTGTCGGATACGCAGTATTTT.

This sequence joins TRBV4-3 and TRBJ1-2; no definite D call. The ends were cut back, 0 bases at V and 5 bases at J, with 13 bases in the middle. Germline V gene data show CDR1 as LGHNA and CDR2 as YSLEER. The CDR3 spans 15 residues. The CDR3 DNA reads TGCGCCAGCAGCCAAGATCGGCCAGACTCTTATGGCTACACCTTC. Its protein is CASSQDRPDSYGYTF.

The rearrangement links TRBV28 to TRBJ2-2; no clear D gene. CDR1 is MDHEN, CDR2 SYDVKM, per germline. V gave up 5 bases and J gave up 6 bases, with 19 bases separating them. The CDR3 totals 16 residues. The chain's CDR3 is CASSPILVPDPGELFF. DNA for the CDR3: TGTGCCAGCAGTCCCATATTGGTCCCGGACCCCGGGGAGCTGTTTTTT.

The chain recombines TRBV6-5 with TRBJ1-6; 8 nucleotides match TRBD1. V was clipped by 6 bases and J by 7 bases; unmatched bases: 11. CDR1 MNHEY and CDR2 SVGAGI come from the germline V gene. The CDR3 is 16 residues long. As DNA, the CDR3 is TGTGCCAGCAGACGCGATAGTACAGGGGGGAATTCACCCCTCCACTTT. Translation gives CASRRDSTGGNSPLHF.